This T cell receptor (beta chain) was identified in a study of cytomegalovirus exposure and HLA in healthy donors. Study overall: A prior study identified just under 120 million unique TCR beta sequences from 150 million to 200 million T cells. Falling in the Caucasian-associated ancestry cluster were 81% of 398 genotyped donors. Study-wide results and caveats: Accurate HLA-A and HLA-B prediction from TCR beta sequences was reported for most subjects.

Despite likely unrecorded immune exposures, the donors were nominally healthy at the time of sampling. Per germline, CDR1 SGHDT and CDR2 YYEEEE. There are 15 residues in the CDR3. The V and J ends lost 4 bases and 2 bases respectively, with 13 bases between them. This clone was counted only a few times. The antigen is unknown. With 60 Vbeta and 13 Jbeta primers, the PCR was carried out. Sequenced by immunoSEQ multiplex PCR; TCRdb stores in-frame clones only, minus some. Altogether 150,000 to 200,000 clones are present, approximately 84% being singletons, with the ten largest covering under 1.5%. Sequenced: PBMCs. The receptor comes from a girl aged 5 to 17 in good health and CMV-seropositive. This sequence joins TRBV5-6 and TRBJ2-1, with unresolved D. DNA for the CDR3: TGTGCCAGCAGCATCTACCCCACCACCTACAATGAGCAGTTCTTC. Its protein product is CASSIYPTTYNEQFF.